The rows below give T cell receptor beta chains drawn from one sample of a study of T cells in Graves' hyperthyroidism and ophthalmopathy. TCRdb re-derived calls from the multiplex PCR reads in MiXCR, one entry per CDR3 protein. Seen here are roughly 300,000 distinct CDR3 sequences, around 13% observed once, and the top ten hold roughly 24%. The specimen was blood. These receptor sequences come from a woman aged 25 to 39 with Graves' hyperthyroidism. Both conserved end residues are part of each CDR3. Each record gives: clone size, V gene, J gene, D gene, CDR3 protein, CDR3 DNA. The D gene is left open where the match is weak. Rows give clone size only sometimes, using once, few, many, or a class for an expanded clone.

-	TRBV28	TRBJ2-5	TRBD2	CASSFRLAVQETQYF	TGTGCCAGCAGTTTTAGACTAGCGGTACAAGAGACCCAGTACTTC
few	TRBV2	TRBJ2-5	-	CASGSSAVAETQYF	TGTGCCAGCGGTTCCTCGGCTGTGGCGGAGACCCAGTACTTC
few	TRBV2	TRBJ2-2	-	CASSPEGELFF	TGTGCCAGCAGCCCCGAAGGGGAGCTGTTTTTT
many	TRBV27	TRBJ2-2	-	CASSLSILASGELFF	TGTGCCAGCAGTTTGAGCATCCTAGCGTCCGGGGAGCTGTTTTTT
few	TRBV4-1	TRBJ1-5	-	CASGTRTPQHF	TGCGCCAGCGGGACGAGGACCCCCCAGCATTTT
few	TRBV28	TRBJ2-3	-	CASSLQLRTDTQYF	TGTGCCAGCAGTTTACAGTTGCGCACAGATACGCAGTATTTT
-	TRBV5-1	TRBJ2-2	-	CASRRGIGDTGELFF	TGCGCCAGCAGGAGGGGGATTGGGGACACCGGGGAGCTGTTTTTT
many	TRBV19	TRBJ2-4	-	CASSIDLAGIQYF	TGTGCCAGTAGTATAGACCTAGCCGGCATTCAGTACTTC
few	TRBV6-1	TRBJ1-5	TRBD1	CASSPRGDRVNQPQHF	TGTGCCAGCAGTCCTCGGGGGGACAGGGTAAATCAGCCCCAGCATTTT
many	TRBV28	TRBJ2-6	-	CASSLRALIITGANVLTF	TGTGCCAGCAGCCTCCGCGCGCTAATCATTACTGGGGCCAACGTCCTGACTTTC
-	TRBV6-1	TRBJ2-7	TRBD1	CASSQLTGYTYEQYF	TGTGCCAGCAGCCAATTGACAGGGTATACCTACGAGCAGTACTTC
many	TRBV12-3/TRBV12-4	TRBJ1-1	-	CASKRDEAEAFF	TGTGCCAGCAAAAGGGACGAAGCTGAAGCTTTCTTT
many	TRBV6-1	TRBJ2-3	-	CASSLDSGSGTSTDTQYF	TGTGCCAGCAGCCTCGACTCAGGTTCGGGGACTAGCACAGATACGCAGTATTTT
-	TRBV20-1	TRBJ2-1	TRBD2	CSASRGLVHRSYNEQFF	TGCAGTGCTAGTAGGGGACTAGTTCATCGCTCCTACAATGAGCAGTTCTTC
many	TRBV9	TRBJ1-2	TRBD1	CASRGGTAYGYTF	TGTGCCAGCAGGGGGGGGACAGCCTATGGCTACACCTTC